This T cell receptor (beta chain) stems from a study of beta chain features in type 1 diabetes. Study-wide results and limits: When cDNA is sequenced, cells with high TCR expression could be over-represented. TCRB CDR3s from Type 1 diabetes patients were moderately but significantly shorter in all four CD4+ subsets.

Every isolated RNA sample was fully reverse transcribed, so sequencing captured expressed TCRB transcripts. Some clones are missing from TCRdb's copy, which holds only in-frame ones; the method was immunoSEQ multiplex PCR. Altogether over 200,000 clones are present, about a tenth being singletons, with the ten largest covering around 0.018%. The CDR3 sequence is 17 residues long. The V gene's germline CDR1 is SGHVS and CDR2 FQNEAQ. V was pared by 5 bases and J by 1 base, with 17 bases between. Researchers reported sorting CD4+ naive, central memory, regulatory and stem cell-like memory cells via CD45RO/CCR7/CD25/CD127/CD95/CD27. A few counts support this clone. The antigen is unknown.

The chain employs TRBV7-8 and TRBJ2-2, with D maybe TRBD2 (5 bases). The sequenced sample consisted of naive CD4+ T cells from blood. This TCR came from a man aged 30 to 45 with type 1 diabetes. CDR3 loop: CASSAPPAGQNTGELFF. As DNA, the CDR3 is TGTGCCAGCAGCGCCCCGCCGGCGGGCCAGAACACCGGGGAGCTGTTTTTT.